The sequence of this T cell receptor beta chain was determined in a study of shared clonotypes between healthy human individuals. CDR3 length: 13 amino acids. Trimming removed 3 bases from V and 5 bases from J, with 10 bases in between. Germline lookup yields CDR1 SEHNR and CDR2 FQNEAQ (reference sequence). Sequencing used immunoSEQ multiplex PCR; TCRdb keeps in-frame clones, though not all of them. The sample has a few million clones, around nine tenths seen once. The receptor comes from a man between 18 and 29 years old in good health. The sample was naive CD4+ T cells sorted from blood. The subset is: CD45RA+ positively selected. The chain links TRBV7-9 to TRBJ2-5; D call uncertain. The CDR3 coding sequence is TGTGCCAGCAGCTTTGCTGGTGGGGAGACCCAGTACTTC. It yields the protein CASSFAGGETQYF. The full variable domain, its missing parts supplied by reference TRBV7-9 and TRBJ2-5, is DTGVSQNPRHKITKRGQNVTFRCDPISEHNRLYWYRQTLGQGPEFLTYFQNEAQLEKSRLLSDRFSAERPKGSFSTLEIQRTEQGDSAMYLCASSFAGGETQYFGPGTRLLVL.